This T cell receptor beta chain was identified during a study of blood T cell repertoires in COVID-19. As for the study in general: Both acute and convalescent COVID-19 samples were obtained from the United States, Italy and Spain. PBMCs, B-cell-depleted T cells, or T cells provided the cDNA or gDNA that made up the material.

With regard to this clone: This sample also contains other DNA sequences that code for the same CDR3.

Original data processing: Amplifying reference gene primers gave estimates of nucleated cell counts. The method was immunoSEQ multiplex PCR; TCRdb's version includes in-frame clones alone and lacks a portion of them. The V and J calls and clone size are taken from that table; D and trimming were inferred from the DNA. The sample has 90,000 to 150,000 clones, 80% to 90% seen once. The sequenced material came from peripheral blood. The receptor comes from a man in his 70s who had recovered from COVID-19.

The CDR3 sequence is CASSPGTSGSYEQYF. In DNA form, the CDR3 reads TGTGCCAGCTCACCGGGGACTAGCGGGAGCTACGAGCAGTACTTC. The V and J genes are TRBV18 and TRBJ2-7, with 14 positions matching TRBD2. The length of the CDR3 is 15 residues. With V trimmed by 3 bases and J by 3 bases, 1 base remained unmatched. Germline V CDR1 and CDR2: KGHSH, LQKENI.